This T cell receptor beta chain was found in a study of control samples from healthy donors and cancer patients (dated by TCRdb to the early 2020s). A distance of 15 bases separates the germline ends of V and J, which lose 1 base and 3 bases respectively. Via the germline V gene, CDR1 is MGHDK and CDR2 SYGVNS. The CDR3 covers 17 residues, taking in both the cysteine and the phenylalanine. Kept here is only the CDR3 DNA, which spans 51 bases and is read in frame from base 1. The library was made by the immunoSEQ multiplex PCR assay. TCRdb retrieved this table from immuneACCESS and kept in-frame rearrangements only. Not all clones are present; in checked studies, unresolved V genes account for under half, and no reason is known for the remainder. This sample gives some 89,000 clones in total; about nine tenths of them show up just once. Of the sample, around a fifth falls within the top ten clones.

Notes on this clone: No cognate antigen has been identified for it. It has no much larger one-base neighbor in the sample; base qualities were not kept.

This receptor was taken from a man aged 25 to 40 in good health. The chain links TRBV25-1 with TRBJ1-4; the D gene is perhaps TRBD1, from 5 matching bases. Sequenced sample: blood. The sequence in DNA is TGTGCCAGCAGTGAATGGGGACTTGGGGGGGCTAATGAAAAACTGTTTTTT. This codes for CASSEWGLGGANEKLFF.